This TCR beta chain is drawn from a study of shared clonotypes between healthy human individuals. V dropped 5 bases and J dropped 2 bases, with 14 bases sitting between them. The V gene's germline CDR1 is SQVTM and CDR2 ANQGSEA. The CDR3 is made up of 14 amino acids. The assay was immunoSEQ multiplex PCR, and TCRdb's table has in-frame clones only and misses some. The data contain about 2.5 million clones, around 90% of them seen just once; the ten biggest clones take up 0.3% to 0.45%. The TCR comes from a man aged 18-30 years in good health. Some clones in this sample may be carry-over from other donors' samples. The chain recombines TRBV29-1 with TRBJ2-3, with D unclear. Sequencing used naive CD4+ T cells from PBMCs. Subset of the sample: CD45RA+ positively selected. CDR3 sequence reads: CSVKTQYFTDTQYF. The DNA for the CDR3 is TGCAGCGTTAAGACACAATACTTCACAGATACGCAGTATTTT.